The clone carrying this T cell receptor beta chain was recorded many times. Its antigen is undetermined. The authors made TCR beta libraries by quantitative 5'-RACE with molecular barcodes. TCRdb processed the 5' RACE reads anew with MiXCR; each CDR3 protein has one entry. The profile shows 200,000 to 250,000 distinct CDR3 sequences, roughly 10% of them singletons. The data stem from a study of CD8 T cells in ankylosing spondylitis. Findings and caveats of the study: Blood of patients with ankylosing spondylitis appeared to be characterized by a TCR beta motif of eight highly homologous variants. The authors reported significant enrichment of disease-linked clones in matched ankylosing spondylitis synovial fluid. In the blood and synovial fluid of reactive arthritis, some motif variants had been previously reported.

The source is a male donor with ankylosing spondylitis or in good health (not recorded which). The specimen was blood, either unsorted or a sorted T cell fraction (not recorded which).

CDR3 DNA sequence: TGCGCCAGCAGCCAAGAGGGTCCAGGCTACGAGCAGTACTTC. This sequence encodes CASSQEGPGYEQYF. The chain couples TRBV4-1 to TRBJ2-7; no clear D. The germline CDR1 and CDR2 sequences are MGHRA and YSYEKL. The CDR3 contains 14 residues. Deletions cut 0 bases from V and 3 bases from J, with 9 bases between.